The entry below gives a single TCR beta chain sequence along with its context. The target antigen is unknown. The data originate from a study of T cell responses to AZD1222 COVID-19 vaccine. The study, taken as a whole, reports: Sampling captured repertoires only after the peak T cell response.

The CDR3 sequence is 12 residues long. Per germline, CDR1 SQVTM and CDR2 ANQGSEA. V lost 5 bases and J lost 1, with 8 bases in between. Generated by immunoSEQ multiplex PCR, the TCRdb table keeps only in-frame clones and is missing some. This sample has over 80,000 clones, with 75% to 90% found just once. The receptor comes from an adult in good health. This rearrangement joins TRBV29-1 to TRBJ1-1; a weak D match, TRBD1 (5 bases). Specimen: peripheral blood, collected on day 0 of AZD1222 vaccination. The CDR3 sequence: CSVSTGNTEAFF. The DNA for the CDR3 is TGCAGCGTTTCTACAGGGAACACTGAAGCTTTCTTT.